Listed below are T cell receptor beta chains from one sample, sequenced in a study of T cells in Graves' hyperthyroidism and ophthalmopathy. TCRdb re-called the multiplex PCR reads through MiXCR, storing one row per CDR3 protein. The table includes about 320,000 distinct CDR3 sequences, 16% detected once. Sequences were obtained from blood. The receptors come from a man in his thirties or forties with Graves' hyperthyroidism. Each CDR3 is given with its conserved first and last residue. The order of the fields is D gene, clone size, J gene, V gene, CDR3 protein, CDR3 DNA. The D gene is left open where the match is weak. Some rows mark clone size as missing; the rest say once, few, many or name a class of expanded clone.

>.|.|TRBJ2-5|TRBV20-1
CSARDQGLRETQYF
TGCAGTGCTAGAGATCAGGGACTTCGAGAGACCCAGTACTTC
>.|many|TRBJ2-1|TRBV5-1
CASTPGQNNEQFF
TGCGCCAGCACACCTGGACAAAACAATGAGCAGTTCTTC
>TRBD2|few|TRBJ2-7|TRBV20-1
CSARRRGLAVSYEQYF
TGCAGTGCCAGGAGACGAGGACTAGCGGTCTCCTACGAGCAGTACTTC
>TRBD1|.|TRBJ1-1|TRBV29-1
CSAMGQPNTEAFF
TGCAGCGCTATGGGACAGCCAAACACTGAAGCTTTCTTT
>TRBD1|few|TRBJ1-2|TRBV30
CAWRSPPTGGSYGYTF
TGTGCCTGGAGGAGCCCCCCGACAGGGGGCAGCTATGGCTACACCTTC
>TRBD1|many|TRBJ2-2|TRBV13
CASSSRQGFTGELFF
TGTGCCAGCAGCTCCCGACAGGGCTTCACCGGGGAGCTGTTTTTT
>.|.|TRBJ1-5|TRBV6-1
CASSGKGQPNQPQHF
TGTGCCAGCAGTGGGAAGGGACAACCGAATCAGCCCCAGCATTTT
>TRBD2|few|TRBJ2-1|TRBV20-1
CSASGRASYNEQFF
TGCAGTGCATCCGGGAGGGCCTCCTACAATGAGCAGTTCTTC
>TRBD2|few|TRBJ2-1|TRBV11-3
CASSTEPGLGQFF
TGTGCCAGCAGCACCGAACCGGGACTAGGGCAGTTCTTC
>.|.|TRBJ2-5|TRBV12-3/TRBV12-4
CASTSWRETQYF
TGTGCCAGCACCTCTTGGAGGGAGACCCAGTACTTC
>TRBD1|few|TRBJ2-7|TRBV6-1
CASSGRGQRRYEQYF
TGTGCCAGCAGTGGAAGGGGACAGAGAAGATACGAGCAGTACTTC
>.|few|TRBJ2-1|TRBV6-1
CASSENDPGYNEQFF
TGTGCCAGCAGTGAAAACGACCCCGGGTACAATGAGCAGTTCTTC
>.|few|TRBJ1-3|TRBV30
CAWTNNRASSGNTIYF
TGTGCCTGGACCAATAACAGGGCATCCTCTGGAAACACCATATATTTT
>TRBD1|many|TRBJ2-1|TRBV6-1
CASSLWTGGTDEQFF
TGTGCCAGCAGTTTGTGGACAGGGGGCACGGATGAGCAGTTCTTC
>TRBD1|few|TRBJ1-2|TRBV14
CASSQEPGGHGYTF
TGTGCCAGCAGCCAAGAACCAGGGGGCCATGGCTACACCTTC
>.|few|TRBJ2-7|TRBV7-6
CASSQRDFQQYF
TGTGCCAGCAGCCAACGGGACTTTCAGCAGTACTTC
>.|many|TRBJ1-1|TRBV18
CASSPGLTGTEAFF
TGTGCCAGCTCCCCCGGTCTTACGGGCACTGAAGCTTTCTTT
>.|many|TRBJ2-1|TRBV5-1
CASSFGGTISSYNEQFF
TGCGCCAGCAGCTTCGGGGGCACGATAAGCTCCTACAATGAGCAGTTCTTC
>.|many|TRBJ2-3|TRBV20-1
CSAYTDTQYF
TGCAGTGCGTACACAGATACGCAGTATTTT
>.|few|TRBJ2-7|TRBV4-1
CASSQAPPGWAFYEQYF
TGCGCCAGCAGCCAAGCGCCCCCCGGGTGGGCATTCTACGAGCAGTACTTC
>.|few|TRBJ2-1|TRBV6-1
CASSGGAMSRIQFF
TGTGCCAGCAGTGGGGGAGCAATGAGTAGGATCCAGTTCTTC
>TRBD2|few|TRBJ2-2|TRBV15
CATSTRGESGELFF
TGTGCCACCAGCACTCGGGGGGAGTCCGGGGAGCTGTTTTTT
>.|few|TRBJ2-3|TRBV12-3/TRBV12-4
CASSLGSATQYF
TGTGCCAGCAGTTTAGGGTCGGCTACGCAGTATTTT
>.|many|TRBJ2-7|TRBV7-8
CASSARYYEQYF
TGTGCCAGCAGCGCACGATACTACGAGCAGTACTTC
>.|few|TRBJ1-2|TRBV29-1
CSVESFEVANYGYTF
TGCAGCGTTGAGTCTTTTGAAGTAGCTAACTATGGCTACACCTTC
>TRBD2|.|TRBJ2-5|TRBV24-1
CATSDLPSGGGETQYF
TGTGCCACCAGTGATTTGCCGAGCGGGGGGGGAGAGACCCAGTACTTC
>.|many|TRBJ1-1|TRBV7-2
CASSSTARTEAFF
TGTGCCAGCAGCTCCACTGCCCGCACTGAAGCTTTCTTT
>.|many|TRBJ1-3|TRBV12-3/TRBV12-4
CASTPPGSNRRNTIYF
TGTGCCAGCACCCCCCCGGGCTCGAATCGCCGAAACACCATATATTTT
>TRBD2|.|TRBJ2-2|TRBV24-1
CATSDGTSGITRELFF
TGTGCCACCAGTGACGGGACTAGCGGGATTACCAGGGAGCTGTTTTTT
>.|.|TRBJ1-1|TRBV5-1
CASSYRRGGTEAFF
TGCGCCAGCAGCTACCGACGGGGGGGCACTGAAGCTTTCTTT
>.|many|TRBJ1-4|TRBV11-2
CASSATNEKLFF
TGTGCCAGCAGCGCAACTAATGAAAAACTGTTTTTT
>.|many|TRBJ2-7|TRBV3-1
CASSQDPGSHEQYF
TGTGCCAGCAGCCAAGATCCCGGTAGCCACGAGCAGTACTTC
>.|once|TRBJ2-5|TRBV5-4
CANSLIGRETQYF
TGTGCCAACAGCCTAATAGGGAGAGAGACCCAGTACTTC
>TRBD2|many|TRBJ2-5|TRBV7-3
CASSLGAGGQETQYF
TGTGCCAGCAGCTTAGGGGCGGGAGGACAAGAGACCCAGTACTTC
>.|many|TRBJ1-5|TRBV10-3
CAISDANQPQHF
TGTGCCATCAGTGATGCCAATCAGCCCCAGCATTTT
>.|.|TRBJ2-7|TRBV7-2
CASSPWRSHEQYF
TGTGCCAGCAGCCCCTGGAGGAGCCACGAGCAGTACTTC
>.|.|TRBJ1-4|TRBV4-1
CASSQNGGRVGEKLFF
TGCGCCAGCAGCCAAAACGGTGGCAGGGTCGGTGAAAAACTGTTTTTT
>.|few|TRBJ2-5|TRBV6-1
CASSEGRDPEAQYF
TGTGCCAGCAGTGAAGGTCGCGATCCAGAGGCCCAGTACTTC
>TRBD2|many|TRBJ2-3|TRBV7-9
CASSRLAGATDTQYF
TGTGCCAGCAGCCGACTAGCGGGAGCCACAGATACGCAGTATTTT